These 14 T cell receptor beta chains were all obtained from the same sample, sequenced in a study of T cell responses to AZD1222 COVID-19 vaccine. The protocol was immunoSEQ multiplex PCR, while the TCRdb copy is restricted to in-frame clones and leaves out a portion. The profile shows about 130,000 clones, about nine tenths of them singletons. The source material was peripheral blood, sampled on day 0 of AZD1222 vaccination. These receptors all stem from an adult in good health.

V and J are TRBV11-3 and TRBJ2-3, with 9 nucleotides matching TRBD2. There are 13 residues in the CDR3. In germline, CDR1 is SGHNT, CDR2 YENEEA. V shed 5 bases and J 6 bases; nucleotides not matched to a gene: 3. CDR3: CASSPAGGDTQYF. The CDR3 DNA reads as TGTGCCAGCAGCCCTGCGGGAGGGGATACGCAGTATTTT.

V gene TRBV7-9 combines with J gene TRBJ1-3, with D possibly being TRBD1 (6 bases). The length of the CDR3 is 14 residues. The germline V and J ends were trimmed by 5 bases and 4 bases, with 12 bases remaining between them. The germline gives CDR1 SEHNR, CDR2 FQNEAQ (reference sequence). As DNA, the CDR3 is TGTGCCAGCAGCCCTGGACAGAGGGGAAACACCATATATTTT. Its translation is CASSPGQRGNTIYF.

V is TRBV5-1 and J is TRBJ1-4; D gene unclear. Germline CDR1 and CDR2: SGHRS and YFSETQ. CDR3 length: 12 residues. Deletions cut 4 bases from V and 8 bases from J, with 9 bases between. CDR3 DNA: TGCGCCAGCAGCCCAGAGGGCGAAAAACTGTTTTTT. This translates into CASSPEGEKLFF.

The chain carries TRBV5-1 and TRBJ2-7; D is possibly TRBD2 (6 bases). V lost 1 base to trimming and J lost 2 bases, with 16 bases between them. Per the germline V gene, CDR1 is SGHRS and CDR2 is YFSETQ. The CDR3 totals 16 residues. DNA of the CDR3: TGCGCCAGCAGCTTGAGCGCGGGGAGTGGCACCTACGAGCAGTACTTC. This gives the protein CASSLSAGSGTYEQYF.

The chain joins TRBV6-1 to TRBJ1-6, with a weak D call TRBD1 (6 bases). Trimming cost V 0 bases and J 10 bases, with 13 bases left between them. The CDR3 totals 15 residues. Germline V gives CDR1 MNHNS, CDR2 SASEGT. The DNA of the CDR3 is TGTGCCAGCAGTGAAGCGGGGACATTGAGATCACCCCTCCACTTT. Protein sequence: CASSEAGTLRSPLHF.

This chain joins TRBV30 and TRBJ2-7, with D tentatively TRBD1 (6 bases). Trimming removed 3 bases from V and 1 base from J, with 10 bases in between. The germline CDR1 and CDR2 sequences are GTSNPN and SVGIG (reference sequence). This CDR3 spans 13 amino acids. The CDR3 reads CAWRTGQSYEQYF. CDR3 DNA sequence: TGTGCCTGGAGAACCGGACAGTCCTACGAGCAGTACTTC. The full variable domain, its missing parts supplied by reference TRBV30 and TRBJ2-7, is SQTIHQWPATLVQPVGSPLSLECTVEGTSNPNLYWYRQAAGRGLQLLFYSVGIGQISSEVPQNLSASRPQDRQFILSSKKLLLSDSGFYLCAWRTGQSYEQYFGPGTRLTVT.

The chain has TRBV7-8 and TRBJ1-5, with D hard to call. V lost 3 bases, J lost 3 bases, and 15 bases lay in between. Germline CDR1 and CDR2: SGHVS and FQNEAQ. The CDR3 totals 16 residues. The DNA for the CDR3 is TGTGCCAGCAGCTTGCCCCCCTTTTTTCCCAATCAGCCCCAGCATTTT. It is translated as CASSLPPFFPNQPQHF.

In its sample, this clone was seen once. The chain employs TRBV27 and TRBJ2-3, with D tentatively TRBD2 (6 bases). The ends were cut back, 1 base at V and 2 bases at J, with 10 bases in the middle. The CDR3 runs to 15 residues. The germline V gene has CDR1 MNHEY and CDR2 SMNVEV (reference sequence). CDR3 in amino acids: CASSLYGGLTDTQYF. CDR3 in DNA: TGTGCCAGCAGTTTATACGGGGGTCTCACAGATACGCAGTATTTT.

The chain carries TRBV5-4 and TRBJ2-5, with D possibly matching TRBD1 (5 bases). The CDR3 runs 13 residues. Trimming stripped 1 base from V and 5 bases from J, with 9 bases between. CDR1 and CDR2 (germline): SGHNT, YYREEE (reference sequence). In DNA, the CDR3 is TGTGCCAGCAGCTTGAGACAGTGGGAGACCCAGTACTTC. The encoded protein is CASSLRQWETQYF.

The chain couples TRBV7-3 to TRBJ2-2, with 13 bases aligning to TRBD2. Germline CDR1 reads SGHTA; CDR2 reads FQGTGA. J lost 4 bases, V lost 3 bases, and 8 bases had no gene match. The CDR3 extends over 18 amino acids. The DNA of the CDR3 is TGTGCCAGCAGCTTCTTCTCACTAGCGGGGGGGCCCACCGGGGAGCTGTTTTTT. This gives the protein CASSFFSLAGGPTGELFF.

The chain uses TRBV13 and TRBJ2-3, with 14 bases identical to TRBD2. V trimming: 5 bases; J trimming: 0 bases; junction bases outside the gene matches: 10. CDR3 length: 19 residues. The germline V gene encodes CDR1 PRHDT and CDR2 FYEKMQ (reference sequence). DNA of the CDR3: TGTGCCAGCAGCCTCGGTCCGGGACTAGCGGGGGTTAGCACAGATACGCAGTATTTT. Translating it yields CASSLGPGLAGVSTDTQYF.

This clone was seen a single time. The V gene is TRBV7-9, the J gene TRBJ1-1; perhaps TRBD1 as D (6 bases). CDR3 size: 14 residues. The V end lost 2 bases, the J end lost 1 base, and 8 bases lay between the germline ends. Germline CDR1 is SEHNR and CDR2 is FQNEAQ (reference sequence). CDR3 sequence reads: CASSLRDTNTEAFF. The DNA of the CDR3 is TGTGCCAGCAGCTTACGGGACACGAACACTGAAGCTTTCTTT.

The CDR3 reads CASSLRLAYNEQFF. As DNA, the CDR3 is TGTGCCAGCAGTTTGAGACTAGCCTACAATGAGCAGTTCTTC. The chain is built from TRBV27 and TRBJ2-1; a possible D gene is TRBD2 (6 bases). The ends were cut back, 3 bases at V and 2 bases at J, with 8 bases in the middle. Germline assignment: CDR1 MNHEY and CDR2 SMNVEV (reference sequence). The CDR3 runs 14 residues.

The chain carries TRBV24-1 and TRBJ2-7; D perhaps matches TRBD2 (6 bases). CDR1 is KGHDR, CDR2 SFDVKD, per germline. Trimming stripped 3 bases from V and 4 bases from J, with 15 bases between. The CDR3 has 15 residues. CDR3 region: CATSDPGGARYEQYF. In DNA form, the CDR3 reads TGTGCCACCAGTGATCCAGGAGGGGCAAGATACGAGCAGTACTTC.